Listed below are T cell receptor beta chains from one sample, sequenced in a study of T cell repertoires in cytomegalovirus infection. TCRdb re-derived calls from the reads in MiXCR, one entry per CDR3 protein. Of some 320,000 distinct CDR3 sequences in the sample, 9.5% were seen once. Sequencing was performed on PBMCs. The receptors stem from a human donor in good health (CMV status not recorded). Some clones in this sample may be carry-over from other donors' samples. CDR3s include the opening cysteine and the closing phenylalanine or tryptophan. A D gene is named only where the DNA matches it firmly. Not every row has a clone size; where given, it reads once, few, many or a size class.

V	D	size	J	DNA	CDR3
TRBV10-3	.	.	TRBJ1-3	TGTGCCATCAGAGAGGCAGGGGCAGGTGGAAACACCATATATTTT	CAIREAGAGGNTIYF
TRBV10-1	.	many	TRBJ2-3	TGCGCCAGCAGTGATGGGGCCTTAACGGGAGATACGCAGTATTTT	CASSDGALTGDTQYF
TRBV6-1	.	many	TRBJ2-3	TGTGCCAGCAGTGAACTTGGAGGGAGGTGGGGAGATACGCAGTATTTT	CASSELGGRWGDTQYF
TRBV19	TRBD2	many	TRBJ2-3	TGTGCCAGTAGTATTTCAGCGGGACCAGGAGATACGCAGTATTTT	CASSISAGPGDTQYF
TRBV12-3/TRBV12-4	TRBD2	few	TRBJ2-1	TGTGCCAGCAGTCCCCGGACTAGCGGGAGGGCCAAGGTCAATGAGCAGTTCTTC	CASSPRTSGRAKVNEQFF
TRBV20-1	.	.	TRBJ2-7	TGCAGTGCTAGAGATCGGCGAGGGGTTGCCCACGAGCAGTACTTC	CSARDRRGVAHEQYF
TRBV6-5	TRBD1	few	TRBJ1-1	TGTGCCAGCAGTTACTTAGGGACAGGGTCGATCACTGAAGCTTTCTTT	CASSYLGTGSITEAFF
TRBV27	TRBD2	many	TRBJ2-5	TGTGCCAGCAGTTTAAAGGGACTACCTAGAGAGACCCAGTACTTC	CASSLKGLPRETQYF
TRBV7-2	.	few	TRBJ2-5	TGTGCCAGCAGCTTATCCGGGGCGAAAGAGACCCAGTACTTC	CASSLSGAKETQYF
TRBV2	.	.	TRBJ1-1	TGTGCCAGCAGGCCAACAGGGATGTCTATTGAAGCTTTCTTT	CASRPTGMSIEAFF
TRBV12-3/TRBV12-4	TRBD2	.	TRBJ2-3	TGTGCCAGCAGTTTATATGCGGGAGGGCCGGGAGATACGCAGTATTTT	CASSLYAGGPGDTQYF
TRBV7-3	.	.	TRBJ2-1	TGTGCCAGCAGCCTGAGGGACGGTCTCAATGAGCAGTTCTTC	CASSLRDGLNEQFF
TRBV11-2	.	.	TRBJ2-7	TGTGCCAGCAGCGCAAACCTAAATCCTGGGGTTTACGAGCAGTACTTC	CASSANLNPGVYEQYF
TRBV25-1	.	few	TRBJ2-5	TGTGCCAGCAACTGGGGGGCGGAGACCCAGTACTTC	CASNWGAETQYF
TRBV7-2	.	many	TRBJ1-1	TGTGCCAGCACCCCGATAAGGACCACTGAAGCTTTCTTT	CASTPIRTTEAFF
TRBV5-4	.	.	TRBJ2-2	TGTGCCAGTACAGTTAGCGGACCCACCGGGGAGCTGTTTTTT	CASTVSGPTGELFF
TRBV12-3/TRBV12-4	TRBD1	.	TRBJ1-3	TGTGCCAGCATCCCCGTGTGGACAGGGATCGGTGGAAACACCATATATTTT	CASIPVWTGIGGNTIYF
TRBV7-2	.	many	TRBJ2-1	TGTGCCAGCAGACTCGGGACGGCTTACAATGAGCAGTTCTTC	CASRLGTAYNEQFF
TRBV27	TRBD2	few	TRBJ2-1	TGTGCCACCATCACCTCTAGCGGGAGTTACAATGAGCAGTTCTTC	CATITSSGSYNEQFF
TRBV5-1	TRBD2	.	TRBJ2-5	TGCGCCAGCAGAAACGGACTAGCGGGAGAAGAGACCCAGTACTTC	CASRNGLAGEETQYF
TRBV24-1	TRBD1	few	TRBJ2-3	TGTGCCACCAGTGACCCTAGGGGACAGGGGACTAGCACAGATACGCAGTATTTT	CATSDPRGQGTSTDTQYF
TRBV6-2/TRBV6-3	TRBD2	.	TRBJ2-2	TGTGCCAGCAGTGGGCTAGCGGGGCACACCGGGGAGCTGTTTTTT	CASSGLAGHTGELFF
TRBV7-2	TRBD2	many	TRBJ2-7	TGTGCCAGCAGCCCACGCTGGACTAGCGGGGGGCTATCGTACGAGCAGTACTTC	CASSPRWTSGGLSYEQYF
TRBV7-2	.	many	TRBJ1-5	TGTGCCAGCAGCTTGCGGGGGGGGTCCAATCAGCCCCAGCATTTT	CASSLRGGSNQPQHF
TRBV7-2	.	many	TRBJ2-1	TGTGCCAGCAGCCCTGGGACAAGTCTCTCCTACAATGAGCAGTTCTTC	CASSPGTSLSYNEQFF
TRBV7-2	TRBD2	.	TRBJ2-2	TGTGCCAGCAGCACGCCCGGGACTAAGCGACTAGCGGGGCCGAACACCGGGGAGCTGTTTTTT	CASSTPGTKRLAGPNTGELFF
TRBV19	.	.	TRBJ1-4	TGTGCCAGTAATCGGCGGAATAATGAAAAACTGTTTTTT	CASNRRNNEKLFF
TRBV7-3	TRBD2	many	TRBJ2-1	TGTGCCAGCAGCTCCGGACTAGCGGGATACAATGAGCAGTTCTTC	CASSSGLAGYNEQFF
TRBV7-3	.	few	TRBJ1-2	TGTGCCAGCAGCTTACCGCTAAGCTACACCTTC	CASSLPLSYTF
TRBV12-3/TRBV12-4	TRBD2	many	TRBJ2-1	TGTGCCAGCAGTCCTCCTCGGACTAGCAATGAGCAGTTCTTC	CASSPPRTSNEQFF
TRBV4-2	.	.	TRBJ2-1	TGTGCCAGCAGCCAAGAGTATTCGGGACACGATGAGCAGTTCTTC	CASSQEYSGHDEQFF
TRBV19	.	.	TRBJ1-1	TGTGCCAGTAGCTTCCGACAGCCGAACACTGAAGCTTTCTTT	CASSFRQPNTEAFF
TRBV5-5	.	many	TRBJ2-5	TGTGCCAGCAGCTTGGATGGCACCCGAGGGGAGACCCAGTACTTC	CASSLDGTRGETQYF
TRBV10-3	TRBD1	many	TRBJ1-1	TGTGCCATCAGTTCACAGGGGGCCACTGAAGCTTTCTTT	CAISSQGATEAFF
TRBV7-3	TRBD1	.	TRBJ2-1	TGTGCCAGCAGCTTAGAGGGGGCCGTAGGGAATGAGCAGTTCTTC	CASSLEGAVGNEQFF
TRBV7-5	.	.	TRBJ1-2	.	CISVPEARRGYTF
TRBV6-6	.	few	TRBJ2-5	TGTGCCAACTCCTTCTCGCGGGCAGGGGTAGAGACCCAGTACTTC	CANSFSRAGVETQYF